This T cell receptor (beta chain) was recorded in a study of blood T cell repertoires in COVID-19. In the study overall: The origin of the acute and convalescent COVID-19 samples was the United States, Italy and Spain. PBMCs, B-cell-depleted T cells, or T cells provided the cDNA or gDNA that made up the material.

Per the original data handling: Amplifying reference gene primers gave estimates of nucleated cell counts. Profiling relied on immunoSEQ multiplex PCR, and the TCRdb table lists in-frame clones only, not all of them. V and J calls and clone size are given by that table; D and trimming were obtained from the DNA. The data show about 77,000 clones, roughly 90% seen once. Germline CDR1 is SGDLS and CDR2 is YYNGEE. There are 15 residues in the CDR3. Trimming removed 0 bases at V and 10 bases at J, with 14 bases between. J is TRBJ1-6 and V is TRBV9, with D possibly TRBD1 on 5 matching bases. This TCR was sampled from a woman older than 75 with active or convalescent COVID-19. Specimen: peripheral blood. The CDR3 is CASSVAGGAWSPLHF. DNA for the CDR3: TGTGCCAGCAGCGTAGCGGGAGGGGCTTGGTCACCCCTCCACTTT.